These T cell receptor beta chains were read from a single sample in a study of blood T cells in healthy people across ages. A single record per CDR3 protein comes from TCRdb applying MiXCR to the 5' RACE reads. This table has roughly 1.5 million distinct CDR3 sequences, roughly two fifths appearing once. The sequenced material came from blood. The source of these receptors is a woman under 30 in good health. The CDR3 runs from the conserved cysteine through the conserved F or W. D genes are given only for firm matches. Where a row states a size, it is once, few, many or the class of an expanded clone; other rows omit it.

j_gene | d_gene | v_gene | abundance | CDR3nt | CDR3aa
TRBJ1-2 | . | TRBV6-2/TRBV6-3 | few | TGTGCCAGCAGTTACCCGGAACAGGGCCTGGGGGACTATGGCTACACCTTC | CASSYPEQGLGDYGYTF
TRBJ2-5 | . | TRBV28 | few | TGTGCCAGCAGTTTATTGGTCGCGCCGAGGACCCAGTACTTC | CASSLLVAPRTQYF
TRBJ2-1 | . | TRBV11-2 | few | TGTGCCAGCAGCTTAAAGTACGGCCCTAAGGCGGACACGGGGAATGAGCAGTTCTTC | CASSLKYGPKADTGNEQFF
TRBJ2-3 | . | TRBV4-3 | . | TGCGCCAGCAGCCAAGTGCTGATAACAGGGATCGGGGTGGAAGATACGCAGTATTTT | CASSQVLITGIGVEDTQYF
TRBJ2-7 | TRBD2 | TRBV28 | . | TGTGCCAGCAGTTTCGTGGGAGGGTCCTACGAGCAGTACTTC | CASSFVGGSYEQYF
TRBJ2-4 | . | TRBV30 | few | TGTGCCTGGAGTGTAGGGGGGGGAAACATTCAGTACTTC | CAWSVGGGNIQYF
TRBJ2-3 | TRBD2 | TRBV5-1 | . | TGCGCCAACAGAGGAATTAGCGGGAGGTTGGATACGCAGTATTTT | CANRGISGRLDTQYF
TRBJ1-5 | TRBD1 | TRBV6-2/TRBV6-3 | . | TGTGCCAGCAGGCTGACAGGGGGGGATCAGCCCCAGCATTTT | CASRLTGGDQPQHF
TRBJ1-1 | . | TRBV7-2 | . | TGTGCCAGCAGCTTGATGGAGGGACGGACCACTGAAGCTTTCTTT | CASSLMEGRTTEAFF
TRBJ2-3 | . | TRBV20-1 | few | TGCAGTGCTTTTGACCGTTCGGATACGCAGTATTTT | CSAFDRSDTQYF
TRBJ1-2 | . | TRBV15 | . | TGTGCCACCAGCCTTGGACACCCCTCTAACTATGGCTACACCTTC | CATSLGHPSNYGYTF
TRBJ2-5 | . | TRBV25-1 | few | TGTGCCAGCAGTGAAGGCGCAGGGCGGCGAGAGACCCAGTACTTC | CASSEGAGRRETQYF
TRBJ2-5 | . | TRBV7-9 | . | TGTGCCAGCAATAGGAACAGGGATGCAGAGACCCAGTACTTC | CASNRNRDAETQYF
TRBJ2-1 | TRBD2 | TRBV3-1 | . | TGTGCCAGCAGCCAAGAGGGACTAGCGGACTCCTACAATGAGCAGTTCTTC | CASSQEGLADSYNEQFF
TRBJ1-5 | . | TRBV12-3/TRBV12-4 | . | TGTGCCAGCAGTTTTCGGTCGGGGACATCGTATCAGCCCCAGCATTTT | CASSFRSGTSYQPQHF
TRBJ1-1 | TRBD1 | TRBV29-1 | few | TGCAGCGTGCAGGGGGCTGAAGCTTTCTTT | CSVQGAEAFF
TRBJ2-1 | . | TRBV12-3/TRBV12-4 | . | TGTGCCAGCAGTTGTGAGTCGTCTCGGGACAATGAGCAGTTCTTC | CASSCESSRDNEQFF
TRBJ1-5 | . | TRBV15 | few | TGTGCCACCAGCAGAGGTGGGTGGGTCAATCAGCCCCAGCATTTT | CATSRGGWVNQPQHF
TRBJ2-1 | . | TRBV5-4 | few | TGTGCCAGCAGCCCCCTCACAGGGTTGAATGAGCAGTTCTTC | CASSPLTGLNEQFF
TRBJ2-7 | TRBD2 | TRBV20-1 | . | TGCAGTGCTAGAGATCCAATAGCGGGGGGTTACAATGAGCAGTACTTC | CSARDPIAGGYNEQYF
TRBJ2-7 | TRBD1 | TRBV6-2/TRBV6-3 | once | TGTGCCAGCAGTGCCCCAGGACAGGGAAGGTACGAGCAGTACTTC | CASSAPGQGRYEQYF
TRBJ2-1 | . | TRBV5-1 | . | TGCGCCAGCAGCTTGGCCCACGGAAGCAATGAGCAGTTCTTC | CASSLAHGSNEQFF
TRBJ1-1 | TRBD1 | TRBV5-5 | . | TGTGTCAGCAGCTTGACAGGGTTAGAGAACACTGAAGCTTTCTTT | CVSSLTGLENTEAFF
TRBJ2-1 | TRBD2 | TRBV5-1 | few | TGCGCCAGCAGCTTGTTAACTAGCGCGATCAATGAGCAGTTCTTC | CASSLLTSAINEQFF
TRBJ1-5 | . | TRBV12-3/TRBV12-4 | . | TGTGCCAGCAGTTCTGGGTACAATCAGCCCCAGCATTTT | CASSSGYNQPQHF
TRBJ2-3 | . | TRBV5-1 | . | TGCGCCAGCAGCGCCGCAATGTCAGATACGCAGTATTTT | CASSAAMSDTQYF
TRBJ2-3 | . | TRBV6-2/TRBV6-3 | few | TGTGCCAGCAGTAACACTGCAGATACGCAGTATTTT | CASSNTADTQYF
TRBJ1-2 | . | TRBV16 | few | TGTGCCAGCAGCCAATCTGTACAGGGTCTTTATGGCTACACCTTC | CASSQSVQGLYGYTF
TRBJ1-2 | . | TRBV29-1 | . | TGCAGCGTGGAGACAGGCCTTAACCGCAGACTCTATGGCTACACCTTC | CSVETGLNRRLYGYTF
TRBJ2-7 | . | TRBV12-3/TRBV12-4 | . | TGTGCCAGCAGTTTGGGGGCCGAATGGGAGCAGTACTTC | CASSLGAEWEQYF
TRBJ1-2 | TRBD1 | TRBV7-3 | few | TGTGCCAGCAGCCACCCGGGACAGGGGTTATCAGACTACACCTTC | CASSHPGQGLSDYTF
TRBJ1-6 | . | TRBV30 | few | TGTGCCTGGAGTACGGGGTACGGGATGAATTCACCCCTCCACTTT | CAWSTGYGMNSPLHF
TRBJ1-1 | . | TRBV27 | few | TGTGCCAGCTCCCTTACCCGGGGGGCGGCGAACACTGAAGCTTTCTTT | CASSLTRGAANTEAFF
TRBJ2-5 | TRBD1 | TRBV6-5 | many | TGTGCCAGCAGTAGGACAGGGGGCGAAGAGACCCAGTACTTC | CASSRTGGEETQYF
TRBJ2-7 | TRBD2 | TRBV7-2 | . | TGTGCCAGCAGCTCAGCGGGTAGCGGGAGAGTGTACGAGCAGTACTTC | CASSSAGSGRVYEQYF
TRBJ2-1 | TRBD1 | TRBV5-1 | . | TGCGCCATCAGCCGTGGACAGGGTGGGGATGAGCAGTTCTTC | CAISRGQGGDEQFF
TRBJ2-7 | TRBD2 | TRBV4-1 | . | TGCGCCAGCAGCCAAGAAGGGGCTAGCGGGGCCTCCTACGAGCAGTACTTC | CASSQEGASGASYEQYF
TRBJ2-2 | . | TRBV6-5 | . | TGTGCCAGCAGTTCGCACGGGGCCGGGGAGCTGTTTTTT | CASSSHGAGELFF
TRBJ1-6 | . | TRBV20-1 | few | TGCAGTGCTAGGAGACCCAATTCACCCCTCCACTTT | CSARRPNSPLHF
TRBJ2-1 | . | TRBV7-8 | . | TGTGCCAGCAGCTTACAGGCCATCGGGAGCCGATACAATGAGCAGTTCTTC | CASSLQAIGSRYNEQFF
TRBJ1-6 | TRBD1 | TRBV20-1 | . | TGCAGTGCTAGGGTGACAGGGCGTAATTCACCCCTCCACTTT | CSARVTGRNSPLHF
TRBJ1-4 | . | TRBV10-3 | . | TGTGCCATCAGCTCAGGGGATCTAGAGGAAAAACTGTTTTTT | CAISSGDLEEKLFF
TRBJ2-7 | TRBD2 | TRBV27 | . | TGTGCCAGCAGTTTACAACTAGCGGAGACCTACGAGCAGTACTTC | CASSLQLAETYEQYF
TRBJ2-1 | . | TRBV6-6 | . | TGTGCCACTTCCCCGGGACACCAATACAATGAGCAGTTCTTC | CATSPGHQYNEQFF
TRBJ2-7 | TRBD2 | TRBV29-1 | . | TGCAGCGTGCGCGCGGGGGAATCCTACGAGCAGTACTTC | CSVRAGESYEQYF
TRBJ1-4 | . | TRBV3-1 | . | TGTGCCAGCAGCCAAGTCTGGTCTAATGAAAAACTGTTTTTT | CASSQVWSNEKLFF
TRBJ2-1 | . | TRBV12-3/TRBV12-4 | once | TGTGCCAGCAGTGAGCCGGACTCTAACCACAATGAGCAGTTCTTC | CASSEPDSNHNEQFF
TRBJ1-1 | . | TRBV15 | few | TGTGCCACCAGCAGAGTTTACAGAGACACTGAAGCTTTCTTT | CATSRVYRDTEAFF
TRBJ2-1 | TRBD2 | TRBV7-2 | few | TGTGCCAGCAGCACTACTAGCGGACTGCACAATGAGCAGTTCTTC | CASSTTSGLHNEQFF
TRBJ2-3 | TRBD2 | TRBV7-9 | . | TGTGCCAGCAGCCTGATTAGCGGGAGGGCCGGGTATACGCAGTATTTT | CASSLISGRAGYTQYF